This is a list of T cell receptor beta chains from one sample in a study of blood T cell repertoires in COVID-19. Generated by immunoSEQ multiplex PCR, the TCRdb table keeps only in-frame clones and is missing some. The data show 200,000 or so clones, around 90% seen once. Sequenced: PBMCs or T cells enriched from blood (not recorded which). These receptors all stem from a woman aged 25-40 years who had recovered from COVID-19. The CDR3 runs from the conserved cysteine through the conserved F or W.

>13|TRBV2|TRBJ1-6
CASSLQGARARHF
>15|TRBV9|TRBJ2-2
CASSERQINTGELFF
>15|TRBV15|TRBJ1-2
CATRSRDTRNYGYTF
>14|TRBV2|TRBJ1-1
CASSDLHPNTEAFF
>13|TRBV15|TRBJ2-7
CATRLTGAYEQYF
>15|TRBV7-3|TRBJ1-1
CASSLTPLLNTEAFF
>13|TRBV7-2|TRBJ1-5
CASSLGYYQPQHF
>17|TRBV7-9|TRBJ2-3
CASSSITPGQGDDTQYF
>13|TRBV6-2/TRBV6-3|TRBJ2-1
CASSFWRGNEQFF
>15|TRBV5-1|TRBJ1-6
CASTPEPGQNSPLHF
>12|TRBV3-1/TRBV3-2|TRBJ1-2
CASTFGGSGYTF
>16|TRBV6-5|TRBJ1-3
CASSSPRQSSGNTIYF
>14|TRBV28|TRBJ2-2
CASRTSGVIGELFF
>14|TRBV4-3|TRBJ1-2
CASSQDRGTYGYTF
>15|TRBV5-6|TRBJ1-5
CASSLGGLINQPQHF
>16|TRBV4-1|TRBJ1-6
CASSPRGGGYNSPLHF
>15|TRBV7-9|TRBJ2-5
CASSPHSGGKETQYF
>16|TRBV5-4|TRBJ2-6
CASSLGYSPGANVLTF
>16|TRBV6-4|TRBJ2-3
CASSDSGGGSTDTQYF
>11|TRBV20-1|TRBJ1-2
CSATARYGYTF
>12|TRBV3-1/TRBV3-2|TRBJ2-1
CASSPTGNEQFF
>12|TRBV2|TRBJ1-2
CASSVADYGYTF
>16|TRBV7-8|TRBJ1-1
CASSQGTGFLNTEAFF
>15|TRBV19|TRBJ2-5
CASSIDLAGGETQYF
>13|TRBV27|TRBJ1-2
CASNSGQGNGYTF
>14|TRBV7-9|TRBJ2-7
CASSLVQGAYEQYF
>18|TRBV19|TRBJ2-7
CASSIFAGAGAISYEQYF
>18|TRBV7-9|TRBJ1-1
CASSLDLSTGERDTEAFF
>15|TRBV7-9|TRBJ1-1
CASSASGSHRPEAFF
>13|TRBV7-2|TRBJ2-7
CASSLDGRYEQYF
>13|TRBV25-1|TRBJ1-5
CASSDHGSQPQHF
>12|TRBV7-8|TRBJ2-7
CASSLVNIEQYF